The clone carrying this TCR beta chain has only a few counts. Its antigen is not identified. The same CDR3 can be traced to other DNA sequences in this sample. Adult Caucasians living in Nashville, Tennessee made up all of the donors. The record originates from a study of shared clonotypes between healthy human individuals. Regarding the study as a whole: Few donors restricted represented genetic and exposure-history diversity.

Assay used: immunoSEQ multiplex PCR; TCRdb lists only in-frame clones, some missing. Among about 480,000 clones listed, approximately 85% were seen once. CDR1 is LNHDA, CDR2 SQIVND, per germline (reference sequence). V was pared by 6 bases and J by 0 bases, with 3 bases of the junction left unmatched. The CDR3 sequence is 14 residues long. The origin of this receptor is a middle-aged woman in good health. Some clones in this sample may be carry-over from other donors' samples. The chain links TRBV19 to TRBJ2-7; the match to TRBD1 covers 9 bases. The sample comprised PBMCs. The CDR3, as DNA: TGTGCCAGTAGAACGACAGGGGGCTCCTACGAGCAGTACTTC. It yields the protein CASRTTGGSYEQYF.